This TCR beta chain was captured in a study of T cell repertoires in cytomegalovirus infection. Broader study findings: The study found HLA-C-restricted CMV-specific TCR beta clonotypes dominating the ex vivo response.

In regard to this clonotype: The antigen remains unidentified.

Germline-derived CDR1 and CDR2 are SGHAT and FQDESV (reference sequence). V was cut by 5 bases and J by 0 bases, with 14 bases left in between. The CDR3 covers 15 residues. TCRdb independently ran MiXCR on the reads; one entry per CDR3 protein. The data contain about 530,000 distinct CDR3 sequences, around 27% of them singletons. The origin of this receptor is a human donor in good health (CMV status not recorded). Some clones in this sample may be carry-over from other donors' samples. The chain employs TRBV11-1 and TRBJ2-7, with a weak D call TRBD2 (5 bases). The sample taken for sequencing was PBMCs. The CDR3 region is CASSRDLGPSYEQYF. CDR3 DNA: TGTGCCAGCAGCCGGGATCTTGGCCCCTCCTACGAGCAGTACTTC.